What follows are 14 T cell receptor beta chains derived from one specimen sequenced in a study of control samples from healthy donors and cancer patients. Here immunoSEQ multiplex PCR was the method, and the copy in TCRdb shows in-frame clones only, minus some. This table holds around 80,000 clones, 90% to 95% found once. The source material was blood. The receptor source for this set is a man aged 50 or older in good health.

The J gene is TRBJ2-1, the V gene TRBV11-1; D gene uncertain. Per germline, CDR1 SGHAT and CDR2 FQDESV (reference sequence). There are 12 residues in the CDR3. Trimming took 8 bases from V and 0 from J, leaving 5 bases between them. This CDR3 is CASRPSYNEQFF. The CDR3 DNA reads TGTGCCAGCCGACCCTCCTACAATGAGCAGTTCTTC.

This clone has a handful of counts. This rearrangement joins TRBV7-9 to TRBJ1-2, with D perhaps matching TRBD1 (5 bases). Germline V lookup: CDR1 SEHNR, CDR2 FQNEAQ (reference sequence). The CDR3 runs 15 residues. Trimming left V 3 bases short and J 4 bases short, with 15 bases between. CDR3 protein: CASSLTRTGTYGYTF. As DNA, the CDR3 is TGTGCCAGCAGCTTGACCCGGACTGGGACCTATGGCTACACCTTC.

V usage is TRBV5-8 and J usage is TRBJ2-1; D might be TRBD1 (5 bases). The CDR3 is 14 residues long. Trimming shortened V by 4 bases and J by 7 bases, and 15 bases separated the two germline ends. The germline V gene has CDR1 SGHTS and CDR2 YDEGEE. CDR3 DNA: TGTGCCAGCAGCCCGACAGAGAAAGGGAATGAGCAGTTCTTC. It is translated as CASSPTEKGNEQFF.

In this sample, this clone turned up once. The genes are TRBV5-1 and TRBJ2-1; D is unresolved. CDR3 length: 13 residues. Germline V CDR1 and CDR2: SGHRS, YFSETQ. With 0 bases removed from V and 1 base from J, the gap between germline ends came to 2 bases. CDR3 nucleotide sequence: TGCGCCAGCAGCTTGGGGTCCTACAATGAGCAGTTCTTC. Protein sequence: CASSLGSYNEQFF.

Points on this clone: This same CDR3 is encoded by further DNA sequences in the sample. The CDR3 here is CASSWGGQGNTGELFF. In nucleotides, the CDR3 is TGTGCCAGCAGCTGGGGGGGGCAGGGAAACACCGGGGAGCTGTTTTTT. The genes are TRBV7-7 and TRBJ2-2; tentatively, D is TRBD2 (7 bases). Germline V gene sequence: CDR1 SSHAT, CDR2 FNYEAQ (reference sequence). V lost 4 bases and J 2 bases, leaving 14 bases between the germline ends. The CDR3 extends over 16 amino acids.

V is TRBV30 and J is TRBJ1-6, with D possibly TRBD1 on 5 matching bases. The CDR3 is made up of 12 amino acids. Per germline, CDR1 GTSNPN and CDR2 SVGIG (reference sequence). Trimming took off 1 base at V and 9 bases at J, with 7 bases between the two ends. The CDR3 DNA reads TGTGCCTGGAGTGGAGGGGTTTCACCCCTCCACTTT. Translation: CAWSGGVSPLHF. The full variable domain, with the rest looked up from reference TRBV30 and TRBJ1-6, is SQTIHQWPATLVQPVGSPLSLECTVEGTSNPNLYWYRQAAGRGLQLLFYSVGIGQISSEVPQNLSASRPQDRQFILSSKKLLLSDSGFYLCAWSGGVSPLHFGNGTRLTVT.

The chain is built from TRBV27 and TRBJ1-1; 8 bases are shared with TRBD1. V lost 5 bases and J lost 8; bases outside the gene matches: 25. CDR3 length equals 19 residues. Germline lookup yields CDR1 MNHEY and CDR2 SMNVEV (reference sequence). CDR3 in amino acids: CASSLEPDRVRFGIAEAFF. The CDR3 DNA sequence: TGTGCCAGCAGTCTAGAGCCGGACAGGGTTAGATTTGGGATCGCCGAAGCTTTCTTT.

The chain carries TRBV5-1 and TRBJ1-1; TRBD1 is a possible D gene (5 bases). Germline CDR1 is SGHRS and CDR2 is YFSETQ. The CDR3 extends over 13 amino acids. The ends were cut back, 2 bases at V and 2 bases at J, with 7 bases in the middle. The CDR3 sequence is CASSLQDNTEAFF. CDR3 nucleotide sequence: TGCGCCAGCAGCTTACAGGACAACACTGAAGCTTTCTTT.

The V gene is TRBV6-6, the J gene TRBJ1-6; possible D gene TRBD1, 5 bases. This CDR3 has 15 residues. Germline CDR1 is MNHNY and CDR2 is SVGAGI (reference sequence). V gave up 5 bases and J gave up 3 bases, with 11 bases separating them. The CDR3, as DNA: TGTGCCAGCAGTACCTCGACAGTCTATAATTCACCCCTCCACTTT. The encoded protein is CASSTSTVYNSPLHF.

The CDR3 DNA reads TGCGCCAGCAGATCTGGGACAGCAGCTAATCAGCCCCAGCATTTT. Its protein is CASRSGTAANQPQHF. This sequence joins TRBV5-1 and TRBJ1-5; 7 bases align to TRBD1. The V and J ends lost 5 bases and 4 bases, in that order; junction bases with no gene match: 9. Per the germline V gene, CDR1 is SGHRS and CDR2 is YFSETQ. This CDR3 contains 15 residues.

The CDR3 coding sequence is TGTGCCAGCAGTACCCAGGGGAGCACTGAAGCTTTCTTT. As protein: CASSTQGSTEAFF. The V call is TRBV6-6, the J call TRBJ1-1, with D possibly being TRBD1 (6 bases). Germline assignment: CDR1 MNHNY and CDR2 SVGAGI (reference sequence). The CDR3 loop spans 13 amino acids. V was shortened by 5 bases and J by 4 bases, with 11 bases between the two germline ends.

The chain is built from TRBV19 and TRBJ1-1; D gene ambiguous. The V gene lost 5 bases and the J gene lost 0 bases, with 13 bases spanning the gap. Per germline, CDR1 LNHDA and CDR2 SQIVND (reference sequence). The CDR3 totals 15 residues. CDR3 protein: CASSPRWSLNTEAFF. In DNA, the CDR3 is TGTGCCAGTAGTCCCCGATGGAGTCTGAACACTGAAGCTTTCTTT.

This chain connects TRBV9 to TRBJ1-1, with D maybe TRBD1 (6 bases). CDR1 is SGDLS and CDR2 is YYNGEE in the germline V gene. V dropped 2 bases and J dropped 0 bases, with 11 bases sitting between them. The CDR3 sequence is 15 residues long. CDR3 nucleotide sequence: TGTGCCAGCAGCGTTGGTCCAGGGGTGAACACTGAAGCTTTCTTT. It is translated as CASSVGPGVNTEAFF.

The chain couples TRBV5-6 to TRBJ1-2; tentative D call: TRBD1 (6 bases). Looked up from germline, CDR1 is SGHDT and CDR2 is YYEEEE. Deletions cut 0 bases from V and 7 bases from J, with 13 bases between. CDR3 size: 14 residues. In nucleotides, the CDR3 is TGTGCCAGCAGCTTGGCCCAGGGGTCTGTTGGCTACACCTTC. Residues: CASSLAQGSVGYTF.